The rows below give T cell receptor beta chains drawn from one sample of a study of breast tumors, draining lymph nodes, adjacent tissues. Each CDR3 protein gets one entry after TCRdb re-called the multiplex PCR reads with MiXCR. Here the sample spans about 13,000 distinct CDR3 sequences, 45% to 55% being singletons. The specimen was tumor-adjacent breast tissue. These receptors all come from a female donor with breast cancer. Some clones in this sample may be carry-over from other donors' samples. Each CDR3 is given with its conserved first and last residue. A D gene is named only where the DNA matches it firmly. Size is stated for part of the rows, as once, few or many counts, or as a class when the clone is expanded.

cdr3_nt	cdr3_aa	v_call	d_call	j_call	clone_size
TGCGCCAGCAGCTTGGCCCCCGGGACAGGGACAGATACGCAGTATTTT	CASSLAPGTGTDTQYF	TRBV5-1	TRBD1	TRBJ2-3	.
TGCAGCGCCCACGGACAGGGTGAAACAGATACGCAGTATTTT	CSAHGQGETDTQYF	TRBV29-1	TRBD1	TRBJ2-3	.
TGCGCCAGCAGCCAAGGGAGCAGACTGTTTTTT	CASSQGSRLFF	TRBV5-1	.	TRBJ1-4	.
TGTGCCAGCATTGCCGGGTCAGATACGCAGTATTTT	CASIAGSDTQYF	TRBV2	.	TRBJ2-3	many
TGTGCCAGCAGTTTTACGGGAGTGTCATACAATGAGCAGTTCTTC	CASSFTGVSYNEQFF	TRBV6-2/TRBV6-3	.	TRBJ2-1	many
TGTGCCAGCAGCCGGTTAAAGACAGGGAACTCACCCCTCCACTTT	CASSRLKTGNSPLHF	TRBV3-1	TRBD1	TRBJ1-6	.
TGTGCCAGCAGCTTAGGTGCGGAAGCCTACAATGAGCAGCTCTTC	CASSLGAEAYNEQLF	TRBV7-9	.	TRBJ2-1	.
TGTGCCAGCAGTTACTCGAGCGAAGGGAATCAGCCCCAGCATTTT	CASSYSSEGNQPQHF	TRBV6-2/TRBV6-3	.	TRBJ1-5	.
TGCAGTGCTAGATCCCCGGACGGACCCTATAATTCACCCCTCCACTTT	CSARSPDGPYNSPLHF	TRBV20-1	.	TRBJ1-6	once
TGTGCCAGCAGCGTAGGATTGGGGAACACCGGGGAGCTGTTTTTT	CASSVGLGNTGELFF	TRBV9	.	TRBJ2-2	.
TGTGCCAGCAGCTTTGGGTCGTGGGCTCTGAACACTGAAGCTTTCTTT	CASSFGSWALNTEAFF	TRBV11-2	.	TRBJ1-1	.
TGCAGCGTTGAAGATTGGCGAGACAATGAGCAGTTCTTC	CSVEDWRDNEQFF	TRBV29-1	.	TRBJ2-1	few
TGCGCCAGCAGCTTGGGCCAGGGCTACGACGAGCAGTACTTC	CASSLGQGYDEQYF	TRBV5-1	.	TRBJ2-7	medium-sized
TGCGCCAGCAGCTCCAGCTTGGTTGGGCAGAGGGAGCAGTTCTTC	CASSSSLVGQREQFF	TRBV5-1	.	TRBJ2-1	.
TGTGCCTGGGTGGGGACTCGTCACTATGGCTACACCTTC	CAWVGTRHYGYTF	TRBV30	.	TRBJ1-2	.
TGTGCCTGGAAATGCGGGGGCTCCTACGAGCAGTACTTC	CAWKCGGSYEQYF	TRBV30	TRBD2	TRBJ2-7	few
TGTGCCAGCAGCTTTGCTCCGGTCCTGAGCTCCTACAATGAGCAGTTCTTC	CASSFAPVLSSYNEQFF	TRBV5-5	.	TRBJ2-1	.
TGTGCCAGCAGTTCCCGGGACGGGTACTCTGGGGCCAACGTCCTGACTTTC	CASSSRDGYSGANVLTF	TRBV12-3/TRBV12-4	.	TRBJ2-6	many
TGTGCCAGCAGCCACACAGCGGGAGGGGCCGAGCAGTACTTC	CASSHTAGGAEQYF	TRBV3-2	.	TRBJ2-7	many
TGTGCCAGCAGCGTGGGACACCAGAACACCGGGGAGCTGCTTTTT	CASSVGHQNTGELLF	TRBV9	.	TRBJ2-2	.
TGTGCCAGCACCGCGGGACAGGGTCGGATTTTGAATCAGCCCCAGCATTTT	CASTAGQGRILNQPQHF	TRBV2	TRBD1	TRBJ1-5	.
TGCAGCGCCGGACTAGCGGGGGATACGCAGTATTTT	CSAGLAGDTQYF	TRBV29-1	TRBD2	TRBJ2-3	.